This T cell receptor (beta chain) was recorded in a study of OX40 agonist ivuxolimab in advanced cancers. Overall study: Ivuxolimab, an agonistic anti-OX40 (CD134) antibody, was given to patients.

J lost 2 bases, V lost 2 bases, and 6 bases had no gene match. CDR1 SNHLY and CDR2 FYNNEI come from the germline V gene. The CDR3 extends over 17 amino acids. Patients were excluded for autoimmune disease history or systemic immunosuppression. In this sample, this clone turned up once. Libraries were prepared by immunoSEQ multiplex PCR; TCRdb keeps only in-frame clonotypes and omits some of them. The sample consists of nearly 60,000 clones, 80% to 90% of them appearing once. The V and J genes are TRBV2 and TRBJ2-2; 9 nucleotides line up with TRBD2. This clonotype originated in an adult with an advanced solid tumor such as melanoma, head and neck, liver or kidney cancer. This specimen consisted of CD4+ or CD8+ T cells sorted from blood, obtained in a trial of the OX40 agonist ivuxolimab. CDR3 region: CASSENSGRQNTGELFF. The CDR3 DNA reads as TGTGCCAGCAGTGAAAATAGCGGGAGACAAAACACCGGGGAGCTGTTTTTT.